The TCR beta chain described here comes from a study of blood T cell repertoires in COVID-19. Study background: Acute-phase and convalescent COVID-19 samples originated in the United States, Italy and Spain. In each case, the material was cDNA or gDNA derived from T cells, B-cell-depleted T cells, or PBMCs.

As processed by the authors: It was from reference gene primer amplification that nucleated cell counts were estimated. Some clones are missing from TCRdb's copy, which holds only in-frame ones; the method was immunoSEQ multiplex PCR. The DNA gave D and trimming, while V, J and clone size come from that table. The sample shows about 89,000 clones, 91% of them seen only once. CDR3 length: 15 amino acids. V was pared by 3 bases and J by 7 bases, with 22 bases between. Germline values: CDR1 DFQATT, CDR2 SNEGSKA (reference sequence). Material: peripheral blood. This clonotype was sampled from a human donor with active COVID-19. The donor label of this sample is uncertain. This chain uses TRBV20-1 with TRBJ2-7, with TRBD1 as a possible D gene (6 bases). CDR3 amino acids: CSASLPRTDEGEQYF. Written as DNA, the CDR3 is TGCAGTGCTAGTCTTCCCCGGACAGATGAGGGAGAGCAGTACTTC.